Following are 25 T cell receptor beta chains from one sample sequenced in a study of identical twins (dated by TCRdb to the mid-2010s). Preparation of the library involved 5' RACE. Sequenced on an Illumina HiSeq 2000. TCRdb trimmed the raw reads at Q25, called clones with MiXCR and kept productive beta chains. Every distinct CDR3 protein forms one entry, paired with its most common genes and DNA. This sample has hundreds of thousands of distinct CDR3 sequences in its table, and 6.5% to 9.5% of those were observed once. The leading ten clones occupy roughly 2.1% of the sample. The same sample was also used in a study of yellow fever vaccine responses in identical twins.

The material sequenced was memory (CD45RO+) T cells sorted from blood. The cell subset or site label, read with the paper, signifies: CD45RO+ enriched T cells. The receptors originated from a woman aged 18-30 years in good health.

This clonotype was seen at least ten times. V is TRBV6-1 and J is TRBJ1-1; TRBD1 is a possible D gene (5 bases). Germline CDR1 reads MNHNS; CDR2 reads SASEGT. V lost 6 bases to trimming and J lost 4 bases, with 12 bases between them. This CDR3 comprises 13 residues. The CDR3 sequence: CASSLGGVTEAFF. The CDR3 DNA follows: TGTGCCAGCAGCCTCGGGGGGGTCACTGAAGCTTTCTTT.

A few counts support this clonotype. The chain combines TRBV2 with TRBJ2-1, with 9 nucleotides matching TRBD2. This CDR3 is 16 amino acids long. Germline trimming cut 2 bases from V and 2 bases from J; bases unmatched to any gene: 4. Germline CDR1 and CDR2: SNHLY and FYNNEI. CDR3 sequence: CASSELASGTYNEQFF. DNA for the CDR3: TGTGCCAGCAGTGAATTGGCTAGCGGGACCTACAATGAGCAGTTCTTC. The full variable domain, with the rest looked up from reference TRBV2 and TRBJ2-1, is EPEVTQTPSHQVTQMGQEVILRCVPISNHLYFYWYRQILGQKVEFLVSFYNNEISEKSEIFDDQFSVERPDGSNFTLKIRSTKLEDSAMYFCASSELASGTYNEQFFGPGTRLTVL.

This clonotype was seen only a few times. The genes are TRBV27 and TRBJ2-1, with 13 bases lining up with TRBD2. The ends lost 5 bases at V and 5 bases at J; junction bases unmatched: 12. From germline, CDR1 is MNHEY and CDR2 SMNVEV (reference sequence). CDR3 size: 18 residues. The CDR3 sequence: CASSLPGLAGAKNNEQFF. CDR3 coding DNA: TGTGCCAGCAGTCTACCCGGACTAGCGGGAGCAAAGAACAATGAGCAGTTCTTC.

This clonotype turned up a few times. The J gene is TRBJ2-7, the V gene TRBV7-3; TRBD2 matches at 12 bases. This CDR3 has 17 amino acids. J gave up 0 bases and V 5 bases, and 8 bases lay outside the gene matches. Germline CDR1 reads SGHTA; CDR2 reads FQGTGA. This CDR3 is CASSPTGLAGSSYEQYF. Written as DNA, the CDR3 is TGTGCCAGCAGCCCTACCGGACTAGCGGGAAGCTCCTACGAGCAGTACTTC.

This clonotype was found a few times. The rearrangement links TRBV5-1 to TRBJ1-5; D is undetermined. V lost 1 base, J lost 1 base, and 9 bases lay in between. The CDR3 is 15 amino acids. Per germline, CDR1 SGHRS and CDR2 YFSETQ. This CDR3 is CASSLQGMSNQPQHF. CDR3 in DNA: TGCGCCAGCAGCTTGCAAGGGATGAGCAATCAGCCCCAGCATTTT.

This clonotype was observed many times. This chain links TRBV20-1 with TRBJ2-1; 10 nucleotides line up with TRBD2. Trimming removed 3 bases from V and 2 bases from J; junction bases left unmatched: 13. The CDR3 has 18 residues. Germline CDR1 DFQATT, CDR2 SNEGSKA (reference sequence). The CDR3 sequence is CSARSSSGRVLAYNEQFF. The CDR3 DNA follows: TGCAGTGCTAGGTCTTCCAGCGGGAGGGTCCTGGCCTACAATGAGCAGTTCTTC.

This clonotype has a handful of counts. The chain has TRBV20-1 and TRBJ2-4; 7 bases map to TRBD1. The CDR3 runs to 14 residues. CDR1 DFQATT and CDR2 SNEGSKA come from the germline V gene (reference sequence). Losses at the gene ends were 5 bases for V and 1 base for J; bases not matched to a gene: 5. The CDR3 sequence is CSAALGGAKNIQYF. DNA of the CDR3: TGCAGTGCTGCCCTAGGGGGCGCCAAAAACATTCAGTACTTC.

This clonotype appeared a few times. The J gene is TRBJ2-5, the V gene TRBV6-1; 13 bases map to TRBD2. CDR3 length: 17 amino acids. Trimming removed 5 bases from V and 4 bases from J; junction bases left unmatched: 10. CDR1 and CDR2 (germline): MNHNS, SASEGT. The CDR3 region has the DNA TGTGCCAGCAGTAGGACTAGCGGGAGCGGATTGTCAGAGACCCAGTACTTC. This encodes CASSRTSGSGLSETQYF.

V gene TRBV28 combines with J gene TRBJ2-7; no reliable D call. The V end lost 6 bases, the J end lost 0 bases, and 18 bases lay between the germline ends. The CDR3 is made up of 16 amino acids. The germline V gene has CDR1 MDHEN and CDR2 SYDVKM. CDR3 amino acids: CASSPLRSTSSYEQYF. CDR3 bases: TGTGCCAGCAGCCCCCTTCGGTCGACAAGCTCCTACGAGCAGTACTTC.

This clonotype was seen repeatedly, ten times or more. As DNA, the CDR3 is TGCGCCAGCAGTTCTTCTCAGGGTCCCCTAACCACTGAAGCTTTCTTT. It specifies CASSSSQGPLTTEAFF. The rearrangement joins TRBV5-1 to TRBJ1-1, with D tentatively TRBD1 (5 bases). Trimming shortened V by 5 bases and J by 4 bases, and 21 bases separated the two germline ends. The CDR3 runs 16 residues. The germline CDR1 and CDR2 sequences are SGHRS and YFSETQ.

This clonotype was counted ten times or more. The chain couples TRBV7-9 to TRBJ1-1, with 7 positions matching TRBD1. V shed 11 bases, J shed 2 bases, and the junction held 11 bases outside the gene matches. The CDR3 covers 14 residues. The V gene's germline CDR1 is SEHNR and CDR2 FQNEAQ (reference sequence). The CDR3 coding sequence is TGTGCCGCCGCGGGACAGACATTCAACACTGAAGCTTTCTTT. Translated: CAAAGQTFNTEAFF.

The CDR3, as DNA: TGCGCCAGCAGCACCGGACTAGCGGAAGAGACCCAGTACTTC. Protein: CASSTGLAEETQYF. The chain uses TRBV5-1 and TRBJ2-5, with 10 bases lining up with TRBD2. Germline-derived CDR1 and CDR2 are SGHRS and YFSETQ. The CDR3 runs 14 residues. With 4 bases clipped from V and 3 bases from J, the junction kept 3 bases outside the gene matches.

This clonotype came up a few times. This CDR3 is CSVRPGQGPYNEQFF. The CDR3 bases are TGCAGTGTTCGCCCGGGACAGGGACCCTACAATGAGCAGTTCTTC. The chain uses TRBV20-1 and TRBJ2-1, with 9 bases aligning to TRBD1. CDR1 is DFQATT, CDR2 SNEGSKA, per germline (reference sequence). J lost 2 bases, V lost 7 bases, and 9 bases had no gene match. The CDR3 is made up of 15 amino acids.

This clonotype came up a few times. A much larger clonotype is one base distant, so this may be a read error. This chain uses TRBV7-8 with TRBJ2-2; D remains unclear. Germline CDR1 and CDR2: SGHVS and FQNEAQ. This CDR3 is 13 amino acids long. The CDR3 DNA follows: TGTGCCAGCAGCTTAGAGAACATCGGGGAGCTGTTTTTT. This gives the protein CASSLENIGELFF.

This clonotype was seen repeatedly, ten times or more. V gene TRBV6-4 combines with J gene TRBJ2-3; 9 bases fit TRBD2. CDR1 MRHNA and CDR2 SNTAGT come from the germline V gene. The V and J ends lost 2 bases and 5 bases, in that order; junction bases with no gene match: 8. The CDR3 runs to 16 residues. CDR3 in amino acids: CASSDTAGGPVDTQYF. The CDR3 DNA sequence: TGTGCCAGCAGTGACACGGCGGGAGGGCCTGTAGATACGCAGTATTTT.

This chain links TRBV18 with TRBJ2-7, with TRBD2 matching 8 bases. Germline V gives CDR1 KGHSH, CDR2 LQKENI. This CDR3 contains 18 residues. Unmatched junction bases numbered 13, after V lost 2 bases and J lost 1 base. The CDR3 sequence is CASSPTALSGSDSYEQYF. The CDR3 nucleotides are TGTGCCAGCTCACCAACGGCACTGAGCGGGAGTGATTCCTACGAGCAGTACTTC.

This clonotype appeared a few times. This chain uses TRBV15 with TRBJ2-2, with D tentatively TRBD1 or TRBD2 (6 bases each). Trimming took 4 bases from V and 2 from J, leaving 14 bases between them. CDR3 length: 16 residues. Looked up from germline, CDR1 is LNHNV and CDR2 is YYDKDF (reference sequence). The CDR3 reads CATSTGEDSNTGELFF. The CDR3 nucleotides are TGTGCCACCAGCACTGGGGAGGACAGCAACACCGGGGAGCTGTTTTTT. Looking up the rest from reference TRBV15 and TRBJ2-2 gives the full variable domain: DAMVIQNPRYQVTQFGKPVTLSCSQTLNHNVMYWYQQKSSQAPKLLFHYYDKDFNNEADTPDNFQSRRPNTSFCFLDIRSPGLGDTAMYLCATSTGEDSNTGELFFGEGSRLTVL.

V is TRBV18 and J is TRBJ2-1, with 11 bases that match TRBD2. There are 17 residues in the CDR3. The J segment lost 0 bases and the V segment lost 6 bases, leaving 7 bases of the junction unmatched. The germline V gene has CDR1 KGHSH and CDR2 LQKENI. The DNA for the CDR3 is TGTGCCAGCTCCTGGACTAGCGGGCCGAGCTCCTACAATGAGCAGTTCTTC. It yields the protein CASSWTSGPSSYNEQFF.

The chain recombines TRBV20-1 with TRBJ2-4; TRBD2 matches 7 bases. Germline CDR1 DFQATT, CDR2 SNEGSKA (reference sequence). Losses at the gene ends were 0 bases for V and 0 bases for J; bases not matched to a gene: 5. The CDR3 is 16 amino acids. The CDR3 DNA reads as TGCAGTGCTAGAGATACCGCTAGCGGAGCCAAAAACATTCAGTACTTC. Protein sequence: CSARDTASGAKNIQYF.

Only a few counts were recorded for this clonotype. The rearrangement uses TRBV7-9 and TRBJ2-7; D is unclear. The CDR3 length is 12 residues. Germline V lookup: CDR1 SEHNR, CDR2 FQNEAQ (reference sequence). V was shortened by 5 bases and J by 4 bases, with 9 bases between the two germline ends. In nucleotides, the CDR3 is TGTGCCAGCAGCGCTGGGGAATACGAGCAGTACTTC. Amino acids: CASSAGEYEQYF.

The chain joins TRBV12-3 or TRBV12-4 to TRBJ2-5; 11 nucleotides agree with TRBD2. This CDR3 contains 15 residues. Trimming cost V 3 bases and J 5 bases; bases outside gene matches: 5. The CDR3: CASSFTSGGGETQYF. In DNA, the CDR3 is TGTGCCAGCAGTTTTACTAGCGGGGGAGGGGAGACCCAGTACTTC.

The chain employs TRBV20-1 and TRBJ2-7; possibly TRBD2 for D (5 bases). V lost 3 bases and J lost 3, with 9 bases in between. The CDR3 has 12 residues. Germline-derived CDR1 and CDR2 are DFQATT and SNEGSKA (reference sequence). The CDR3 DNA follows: TGCAGTGCTAGCGGGAATGGCTACGAGCAGTACTTC. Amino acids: CSASGNGYEQYF.

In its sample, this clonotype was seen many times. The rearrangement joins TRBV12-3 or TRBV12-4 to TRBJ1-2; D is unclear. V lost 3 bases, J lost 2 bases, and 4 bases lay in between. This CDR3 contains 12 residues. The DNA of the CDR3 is TGTGCCAGCAGTTTTCAGAACTATGGCTACACCTTC. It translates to CASSFQNYGYTF.

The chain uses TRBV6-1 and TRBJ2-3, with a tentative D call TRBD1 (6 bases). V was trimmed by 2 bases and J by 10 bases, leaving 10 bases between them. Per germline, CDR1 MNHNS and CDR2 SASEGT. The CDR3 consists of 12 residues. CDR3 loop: CASSENRVPQYF. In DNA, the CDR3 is TGTGCCAGCAGTGAAAACAGGGTACCGCAGTATTTT.

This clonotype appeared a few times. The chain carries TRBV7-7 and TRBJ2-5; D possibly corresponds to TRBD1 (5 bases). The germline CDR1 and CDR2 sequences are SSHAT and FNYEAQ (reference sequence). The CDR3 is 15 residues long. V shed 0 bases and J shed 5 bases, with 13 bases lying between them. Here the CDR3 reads CASSLASGHGETQYF. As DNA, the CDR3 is TGTGCCAGCAGCTTAGCGTCAGGGCATGGCGAGACCCAGTACTTC.